Following are 9 T cell receptor beta chains from one sample sequenced in a study of blood T cell repertoires in COVID-19. Repertoires were generated with immunoSEQ multiplex PCR, while TCRdb's copy carries only in-frame clones and drops some. The table lists 80,000 to 100,000 clones, around 88% of them singletons, with 2.1% in the top ten. The sequenced sample was peripheral blood. The receptor source for this set is a man aged 45-65 years with COVID-19, enrolled during active disease.

This sequence joins TRBV3-1 (or the pseudogene TRBV3-2) and TRBJ1-6; unclear D gene. The germline V and J ends were trimmed by 0 bases and 7 bases, with 10 bases remaining between them. CDR3 size: 15 residues. Germline V gives CDR1 LGHDT, CDR2 YNNKEL (reference sequence). CDR3 bases: TGTGCCAGCAGCCAAGACCAGGTCACCAATTCACCCCTCCACTTT. This translates into CASSQDQVTNSPLHF.

This rearrangement joins TRBV12-5 to TRBJ2-3; 10 positions match TRBD2. The CDR3 covers 13 residues. From germline, CDR1 is LGHNT and CDR2 FRNRAP. V was pared by 9 bases and J by 3 bases, with 3 bases of the junction left unmatched. The chain's CDR3 is CASGTSETDTQYF. DNA of the CDR3: TGTGCTAGCGGGACTAGCGAAACAGATACGCAGTATTTT.

The chain uses TRBV5-1 and TRBJ2-2, with 9 bases fitting TRBD1. The CDR3 has 15 amino acids. With 5 bases clipped from V and 6 bases from J, the junction kept 8 bases outside the gene matches. The V gene's germline CDR1 is SGHRS and CDR2 YFSETQ. The CDR3 reads CASRSTGGEAGELFF. In DNA form, the CDR3 reads TGCGCCAGCAGATCGACAGGGGGTGAGGCCGGGGAGCTGTTTTTT.

The chain's CDR3 is CASRVREPYEQYF. CDR3 nucleotides: TGTGCCAGCAGGGTTAGGGAGCCCTACGAGCAGTACTTC. The chain carries TRBV2 and TRBJ2-7, with a weak D call TRBD2 (5 bases). The CDR3 runs 13 residues. CDR1 SNHLY and CDR2 FYNNEI come from the germline V gene. V shed 6 bases and J shed 2 bases, with 11 bases lying between them.

This chain uses TRBV6-6 with TRBJ1-4; D is uncertain. Germline V gene data show CDR1 as MNHNY and CDR2 as SVGAGI (reference sequence). The CDR3 contains 13 residues. Trimming shortened V by 4 bases and J by 8 bases, and 11 bases separated the two germline ends. The CDR3 reads CASSSSPLEKLFF. The CDR3, as DNA: TGTGCCAGCAGTTCCTCCCCCTTAGAAAAACTGTTTTTT.

This chain uses TRBV24-1 with TRBJ1-2; TRBD1 is a possible D gene (5 bases). The CDR3 runs 16 residues. The V gene lost 2 bases and the J gene lost 4 bases, with 16 bases spanning the gap. CDR1 is KGHDR, CDR2 SFDVKD, per germline. The DNA for the CDR3 is TGTGCCACCAGTGATTCGGCAAGGGGCCCAAGCTATGGCTACACCTTC. Translating it yields CATSDSARGPSYGYTF.

The rearrangement links TRBV29-1 to TRBJ1-5; 8 bases are shared with TRBD1. The germline CDR1 and CDR2 sequences are SQVTM and ANQGSEA. This CDR3 spans 14 amino acids. Trimming at V came to 6 bases and at J to 2 bases, leaving 6 bases not matched to a gene. The CDR3 nucleotides are TGCAGCGTCGGACAGGGTCCAGGCAATCAGCCCCAGCATTTT. The encoded protein is CSVGQGPGNQPQHF.

V gene TRBV10-2 combines with J gene TRBJ1-6; 11 bases line up with TRBD1. Germline V gene lookup returns CDR1 WSHSY and CDR2 SAAADI. This CDR3 has 15 residues. The J segment lost 10 bases and the V segment lost 6 bases, leaving 8 bases of the junction unmatched. The CDR3 is CASRARDRGTSPLHF. The CDR3 coding sequence is TGCGCCAGCAGGGCCCGGGACAGGGGGACGTCACCCCTCCACTTT.

Comments on this clone: Other DNA sequences of this sample code for an identical CDR3. The chain carries TRBV5-1 and TRBJ1-2; 7 bases align to TRBD1. The CDR3 has 14 residues. Trimming at V came to 0 bases and at J to 1 base, leaving 0 bases not matched to a gene. Germline V CDR1 and CDR2: SGHRS, YFSETQ. The CDR3 nucleotides are TGCGCCAGCAGCTTGGGACAGGGTAACTATGGCTACACCTTC. This sequence encodes CASSLGQGNYGYTF.